This passage covers 27 T cell receptor beta chains from one sample sequenced in a study of early T cells in non-severe SARS-CoV-2 infection. From the 5' RACE reads, TCRdb called clonotypes with MiXCR, one entry per CDR3 protein. The data show approximately 27,000 distinct CDR3 sequences, approximately 4.6% seen once. The sample taken for sequencing was whole blood. These receptor sequences come from an adult who was a healthcare worker with PCR-confirmed SARS-CoV-2 infection or an uninfected control (not recorded which).

In its sample, this clonotype was seen many times. The rearrangement links TRBV5-1 to TRBJ1-6; 7 positions match TRBD1. This CDR3 is built from 16 residues. The germline CDR1 and CDR2 sequences are SGHRS and YFSETQ. After removal of 3 bases from V and 6 bases from J, the junction contained 9 bases not matched to a gene. Written as DNA, the CDR3 is TGCGCCAGCAGCTCGGATGCGGGACAGTCTAATTCACCCCTCCACTTT. It yields the protein CASSSDAGQSNSPLHF.

The table lists this clonotype with many counts. The V gene is TRBV6-6, the J gene TRBJ2-1; possible D gene TRBD1, 5 bases. The CDR3 is 13 residues long. CDR1 and CDR2 (germline): MNHNY, SVGAGI (reference sequence). Between the trimmed V and J ends, which lost 6 bases and 6 bases, there was a span of 12 bases. This chain's CDR3 is CASRTDKPNEQFF. The CDR3 DNA is TGTGCCAGCAGAACGGACAAGCCCAATGAGCAGTTCTTC.

This clonotype occurred many times. The J gene is TRBJ1-1, the V gene TRBV19; TRBD1 agrees at 8 bases. V was clipped by 9 bases and J by 0 bases; unmatched bases: 6. This CDR3 region has 14 residues. The germline gives CDR1 LNHDA, CDR2 SQIVND (reference sequence). The CDR3 DNA is TGTGCCAGCCGGGACAGGAGAATGAACACTGAAGCTTTCTTT. Protein product: CASRDRRMNTEAFF.

Ten or more counts support this clonotype. The genes are TRBV14 and TRBJ2-3, with D perhaps being TRBD1 or TRBD2 (5 bases each). CDR3 size: 16 residues. The V end was cut by 0 bases, the J end by 0 bases, with 10 bases between. Germline loops: CDR1 SGHDN, CDR2 FVKESK. CDR3 amino acids: CASSQDSGPSTDTQYF. CDR3 bases: TGTGCCAGCAGCCAAGATTCGGGGCCTAGCACAGATACGCAGTATTTT. The whole variable domain, filled in from reference TRBV14 and TRBJ2-3, reads EAGVTQFPSHSVIEKGQTVTLRCDPISGHDNLYWYRRVMGKEIKFLLHFVKESKQDESGMPNNRFLAERTGGTYSTLKVQPAELEDSGVYFCASSQDSGPSTDTQYFGPGTRLTVL.

In this sample, this clonotype turned up many times. The rearrangement joins TRBV5-1 to TRBJ2-7; the D gene is possibly TRBD1 (5 bases). Germline CDR1 SGHRS, CDR2 YFSETQ. With 1 base removed from V and 5 bases from J, the gap between germline ends came to 10 bases. The CDR3 is 13 amino acids. The DNA for the CDR3 is TGCGCCAGCAGCTTGCCCGCGGACAACGAGCAGTACTTC. Residues: CASSLPADNEQYF.

V gene TRBV3-1 combines with J gene TRBJ2-7, with D possibly TRBD2 on 6 matching bases. In germline, CDR1 is LGHDT, CDR2 YNNKEL (reference sequence). This CDR3 contains 14 residues. V dropped 0 bases and J dropped 7 bases, with 13 bases sitting between them. The CDR3 sequence is CASSQDNRRGEQYF. As DNA, the CDR3 is TGTGCCAGCAGCCAAGATAATCGGCGGGGTGAGCAGTACTTC.

This clonotype has more than one count but fewer than ten. The V gene is TRBV6-2 or TRBV6-3, the J gene TRBJ2-3, with TRBD2 as a possible D gene (6 bases). Germline CDR1 MNHEY, CDR2 SVGEGT. V was pared by 7 bases and J by 6 bases, with 17 bases between. The CDR3 sequence is 14 residues long. In DNA form, the CDR3 reads TGTGCCAGCATACCGGGGGAAATGGTGGATACGCAGTATTTT. Encoded protein: CASIPGEMVDTQYF.

CDR3 nucleotides: TGTGCCAGCAGCCAAGACTTGACTAGCGGGAGCACAGATACGCAGTATTTT. Encoded protein: CASSQDLTSGSTDTQYF. The chain employs TRBV4-2 and TRBJ2-3; 10 bases line up with TRBD2. Germline assignment: CDR1 LGHNA and CDR2 YNFKEQ. J lost 0 bases, V lost 0 bases, and 3 bases had no gene match. This CDR3 is built from 17 residues.

The table lists this clonotype with many counts. The chain couples TRBV7-3 to TRBJ1-2; D is undetermined. Germline CDR1 is SGHTA and CDR2 is FQGTGA. The CDR3 runs to 15 residues. V lost 0 bases and J 1 base, leaving 9 bases between the germline ends. The CDR3 nucleotides read TGTGCCAGCAGCTTAACAGGGTTGGATAACTATGGCTACACCTTC. It is translated as CASSLTGLDNYGYTF.

This clonotype has ten or more counts. The V gene is TRBV29-1, the J gene TRBJ2-1, with 13 bases aligning to TRBD2. The CDR3 runs to 14 residues. Per the germline V gene, CDR1 is SQVTM and CDR2 is ANQGSEA. After removal of 7 bases from V and 7 bases from J, the junction contained 7 bases not matched to a gene. The CDR3 protein is CSGTSGSIRNEQFF. The CDR3 region has the DNA TGCAGCGGGACTAGCGGGAGTATTCGGAATGAGCAGTTCTTC.

This clonotype was seen repeatedly, ten times or more. V gene TRBV4-1 combines with J gene TRBJ2-2; D uncertain. V was shortened by 2 bases and J by 6 bases, with 22 bases between the two germline ends. This CDR3 is 18 amino acids long. Germline V CDR1 and CDR2: MGHRA, YSYEKL. The CDR3 sequence: CASSQFSDQSPNAGELFF. CDR3 nucleotide sequence: TGCGCCAGCAGCCAATTCTCCGACCAATCCCCGAATGCCGGGGAGCTGTTTTTT.

The table lists this clonotype with many counts. The chain joins TRBV3-1 to TRBJ2-6; D gene unclear. Germline-derived CDR1 and CDR2 are LGHDT and YNNKEL (reference sequence). V lost 4 bases to trimming and J lost 1 base, with 23 bases between them. The CDR3 runs to 20 residues. CDR3 protein: CASSLLTRLDTLSGANVLTF. Written as DNA, the CDR3 is TGTGCCAGCAGCCTCCTGACACGGCTAGACACGTTATCTGGGGCCAACGTCCTGACTTTC.

Ten or more counts support this clonotype. CDR3 DNA: TGTGCCAGCAACCCGGGGACCAATGAGCAGTTCTTC. Protein sequence: CASNPGTNEQFF. This chain connects TRBV28 to TRBJ2-1; D tentatively fits TRBD1 or TRBD2 (5 bases each). The CDR3 has 12 residues. In germline, CDR1 is MDHEN, CDR2 SYDVKM. The V end was cut by 7 bases, the J end by 6 bases, with 10 bases between.

This sequence joins TRBV6-1 and TRBJ2-7; the D is unclear. Per germline, CDR1 MNHNS and CDR2 SASEGT. This CDR3 region has 13 residues. The ends were cut back, 7 bases at V and 0 bases at J, with 10 bases in the middle. CDR3 loop: CASKAASSYEQYF. DNA of the CDR3: TGTGCCAGCAAGGCAGCGAGCTCCTACGAGCAGTACTTC.

This clonotype occurred a few times. V usage is TRBV5-1 and J usage is TRBJ1-4; 7 bases fit TRBD1. Germline V gives CDR1 SGHRS, CDR2 YFSETQ. The CDR3 contains 16 residues. The V and J ends lost 4 bases and 7 bases, in that order; junction bases with no gene match: 13. The CDR3 reads CASSLYLQGLGEKLFF. The CDR3 DNA reads as TGCGCCAGCAGCCTTTACTTACAGGGGTTGGGTGAAAAACTGTTTTTT.

This clonotype showed up many times. This rearrangement joins TRBV30 to TRBJ1-4, with D unresolved. The CDR3 spans 12 residues. Germline V gene data show CDR1 as GTSNPN and CDR2 as SVGIG (reference sequence). Deletions cut 0 bases from V and 7 bases from J, with 6 bases between. Here the CDR3 reads CAWSVVPEKLFF. In DNA, the CDR3 is TGTGCCTGGAGTGTGGTCCCTGAAAAACTGTTTTTT.

In its sample, this clonotype was seen many times. The chain links TRBV6-6 to TRBJ1-6; tentative D call: TRBD1 (6 bases). The germline gives CDR1 MNHNY, CDR2 SVGAGI (reference sequence). Between the trimmed V and J ends, which lost 2 bases and 18 bases, there was a span of 14 bases. There are 12 residues in the CDR3. The CDR3 DNA reads as TGTGCCAGCAGTTACCCCACAGGGATTCCCCACTTT. Translated, it gives CASSYPTGIPHF.

At least ten counts were recorded for this clonotype. The rearrangement links TRBV3-1 to TRBJ1-1, with 10 bases matching TRBD1. CDR3 length equals 16 residues. The germline V gene has CDR1 LGHDT and CDR2 YNNKEL (reference sequence). The junction had 8 bases not matched to a gene; V was cut back by 6 bases and J by 1 base. This CDR3 is CASRRGQGDRNTEAFF. Written as DNA, the CDR3 is TGTGCCAGCAGACGCGGACAGGGGGATCGGAACACTGAAGCTTTCTTT.

This clonotype showed up many times. The chain is built from TRBV20-1 and TRBJ2-2; 7 bases are a match to TRBD1. CDR1 is DFQATT, CDR2 SNEGSKA, per germline (reference sequence). V gave up 1 base and J gave up 1 base; unmatched junction bases: 9. The CDR3 is 17 amino acids. In DNA form, the CDR3 reads TGCAGTGCTAGAGGCACAGGGGCGGGTTGGAACACCGGGGAGCTGTTTTTT. Amino acid sequence: CSARGTGAGWNTGELFF.

This sequence joins TRBV25-1 and TRBJ2-7; the match to TRBD1 covers 7 bases. CDR3 length: 16 residues. Trimming at V came to 5 bases and at J to 4 bases, leaving 14 bases not matched to a gene. Per germline, CDR1 MGHDK and CDR2 SYGVNS. The CDR3 DNA reads as TGTGCCAGCAGTCCCCGACAGGGTTCCTTCTGGTACGAGCAGTACTTC. This sequence encodes CASSPRQGSFWYEQYF.

At least ten counts were recorded for this clonotype. This chain links TRBV5-6 with TRBJ1-2; D gene unclear. The germline V gene encodes CDR1 SGHDT and CDR2 YYEEEE. CDR3 length equals 16 residues. V was clipped by 0 bases and J by 4 bases, with 16 bases between them. The CDR3 DNA follows: TGTGCCAGCAGCTTGGGGTTGTCTGGCCGGAGCTATGGCTACACCTTC. Translation: CASSLGLSGRSYGYTF.

At least ten counts were recorded for this clonotype. The chain uses TRBV29-1 and TRBJ1-2; D is possibly TRBD1 (5 bases). The CDR3 is 13 amino acids. Germline loops: CDR1 SQVTM, CDR2 ANQGSEA. Between the trimmed V and J ends, which lost 6 bases and 4 bases, there was a span of 15 bases. The CDR3 region is CSVPLGGTYGYTF. DNA for the CDR3: TGCAGCGTCCCCCTGGGGGGGACCTATGGCTACACCTTC. The full variable domain, its missing parts supplied by reference TRBV29-1 and TRBJ1-2, is SAVISQKPSRDICQRGTSLTIQCQVDSQVTMMFWYRQQPGQSLTLIATANQGSEATYESGFVIDKFPISRPNLTFSTLTVSNMSPEDSSIYLCSVPLGGTYGYTFGSGTRLTVV.

This clonotype is judged medium-sized. This chain uses TRBV12-3 or TRBV12-4 with TRBJ1-2; tentatively, D is TRBD1 (6 bases). The CDR3 has 15 amino acids. Trimming took off 7 bases at V and 3 bases at J, with 18 bases between the two ends. CDR3 DNA sequence: TGTGCCAGCACCCCCTTCCGGGGGCTTGACTATGGCTACACCTTC. Translated, it gives CASTPFRGLDYGYTF.

The rearrangement uses TRBV4-1 and TRBJ2-5; D is unresolved. Looked up from germline, CDR1 is MGHRA and CDR2 is YSYEKL. Trimming left V 2 bases short and J 1 base short, with 8 bases between. This CDR3 comprises 14 residues. The CDR3, as DNA: TGCGCCAGCAGCCAAAGGGCGGTCCAAGAGACCCAGTACTTC. Translated, it gives CASSQRAVQETQYF.

This clonotype was counted only a few times. CDR3 DNA sequence: TGTGCCAGCAGTTTATTGGCCGGGACACTATCCTACGAGCAGTACTTC. This gives the protein CASSLLAGTLSYEQYF. This chain uses TRBV12-3 or TRBV12-4 with TRBJ2-7, with D perhaps matching TRBD1 (6 bases). The CDR3 sequence is 16 residues long. The V gene lost 2 bases and the J gene lost 1 base, with 15 bases spanning the gap.

In this sample, this clonotype turned up many times. The chain combines TRBV11-2 with TRBJ2-5; maybe TRBD1 (5 bases). Trimming took 1 base from V and 2 from J, leaving 8 bases between them. The CDR3 runs 14 residues. Germline CDR1 is SGHAT and CDR2 is FQNNGV. The CDR3 spells CASSLGQIQETQYF. CDR3 bases: TGTGCCAGCAGCTTAGGACAGATACAAGAGACCCAGTACTTC.

This clonotype has only a few counts. The V call is TRBV2, the J call TRBJ1-4; D is uncertain. CDR1 and CDR2 from the germline V gene are SNHLY and FYNNEI. The CDR3 runs to 11 residues. Trimming took off 5 bases at V and 5 bases at J, with 3 bases between the two ends. In nucleotides, the CDR3 is TGTGCCAGCAGTTCCAATGAAAAACTGTTTTTT. Amino acid sequence: CASSSNEKLFF.